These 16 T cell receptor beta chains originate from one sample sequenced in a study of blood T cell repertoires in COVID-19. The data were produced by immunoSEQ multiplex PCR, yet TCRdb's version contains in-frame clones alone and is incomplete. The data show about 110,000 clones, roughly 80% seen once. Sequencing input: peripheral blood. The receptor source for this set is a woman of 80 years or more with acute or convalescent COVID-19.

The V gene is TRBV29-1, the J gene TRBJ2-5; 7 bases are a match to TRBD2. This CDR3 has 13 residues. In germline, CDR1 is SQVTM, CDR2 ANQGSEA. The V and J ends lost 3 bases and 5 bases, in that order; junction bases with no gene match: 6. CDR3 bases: TGCAGCGTTGACCGCGGGAGTGGGGAGACCCAGTACTTC. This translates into CSVDRGSGETQYF. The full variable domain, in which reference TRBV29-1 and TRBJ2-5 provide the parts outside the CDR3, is SAVISQKPSRDICQRGTSLTIQCQVDSQVTMMFWYRQQPGQSLTLIATANQGSEATYESGFVIDKFPISRPNLTFSTLTVSNMSPEDSSIYLCSVDRGSGETQYFGPGTRLLVL.

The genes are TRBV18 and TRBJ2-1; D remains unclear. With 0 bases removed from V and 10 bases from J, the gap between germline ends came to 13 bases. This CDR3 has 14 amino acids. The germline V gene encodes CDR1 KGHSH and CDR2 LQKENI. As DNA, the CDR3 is TGTGCCAGCTCACCACCGACTGGATTCAACGAGCAGTTCTTC. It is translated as CASSPPTGFNEQFF.

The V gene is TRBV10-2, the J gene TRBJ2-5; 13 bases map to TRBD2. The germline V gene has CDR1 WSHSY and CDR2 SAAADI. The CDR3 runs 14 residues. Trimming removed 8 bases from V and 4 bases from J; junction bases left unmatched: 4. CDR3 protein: CASGLAGVPETQYF. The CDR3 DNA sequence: TGCGCCAGCGGACTAGCGGGAGTCCCAGAGACCCAGTACTTC.

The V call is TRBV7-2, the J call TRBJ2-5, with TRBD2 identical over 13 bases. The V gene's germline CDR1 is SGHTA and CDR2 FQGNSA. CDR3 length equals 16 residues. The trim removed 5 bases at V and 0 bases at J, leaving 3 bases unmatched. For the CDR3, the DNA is TGTGCCAGCAGCCGCACTAGCGGGAGGGACCAAGAGACCCAGTACTTC. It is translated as CASSRTSGRDQETQYF.

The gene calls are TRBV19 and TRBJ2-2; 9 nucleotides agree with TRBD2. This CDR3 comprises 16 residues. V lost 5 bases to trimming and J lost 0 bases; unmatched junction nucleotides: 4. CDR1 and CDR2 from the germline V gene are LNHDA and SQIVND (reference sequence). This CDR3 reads CASSRLAGANTGELFF. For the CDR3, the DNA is TGTGCCAGTAGTCGATTAGCGGGAGCGAACACCGGGGAGCTGTTTTTT.

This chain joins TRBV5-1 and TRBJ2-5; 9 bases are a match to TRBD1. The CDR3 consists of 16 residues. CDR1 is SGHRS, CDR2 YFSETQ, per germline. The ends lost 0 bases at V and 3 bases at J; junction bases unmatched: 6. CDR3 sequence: CASSLVGGQGKETQYF. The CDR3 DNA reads TGCGCCAGCAGCTTGGTTGGTGGACAGGGGAAAGAGACCCAGTACTTC.

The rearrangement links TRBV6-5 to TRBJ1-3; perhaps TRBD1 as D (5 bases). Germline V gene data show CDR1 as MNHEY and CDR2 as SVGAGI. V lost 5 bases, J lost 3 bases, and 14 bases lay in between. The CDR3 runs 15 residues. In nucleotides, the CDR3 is TGTGCCAGCAGTACCCGGGACTATGGTGGAAACACCATATATTTT. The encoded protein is CASSTRDYGGNTIYF.

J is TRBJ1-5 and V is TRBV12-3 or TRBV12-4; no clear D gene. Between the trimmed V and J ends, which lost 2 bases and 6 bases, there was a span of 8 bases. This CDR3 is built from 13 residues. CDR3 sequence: CASSLPGGQPQHF. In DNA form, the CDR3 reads TGTGCCAGCAGTTTACCCGGAGGTCAGCCCCAGCATTTT.

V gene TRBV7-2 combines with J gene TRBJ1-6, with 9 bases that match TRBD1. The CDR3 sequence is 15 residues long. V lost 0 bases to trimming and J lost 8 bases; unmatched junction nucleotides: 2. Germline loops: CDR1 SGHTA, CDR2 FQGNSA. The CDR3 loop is CASSLARTGDSPLHF. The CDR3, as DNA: TGTGCCAGCAGCTTAGCGAGGACAGGGGATTCACCCCTCCACTTT.

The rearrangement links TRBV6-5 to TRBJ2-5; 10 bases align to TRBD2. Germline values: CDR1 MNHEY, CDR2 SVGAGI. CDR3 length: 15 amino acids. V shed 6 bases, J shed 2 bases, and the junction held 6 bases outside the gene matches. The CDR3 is CASSRLAGKQETQYF. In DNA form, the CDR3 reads TGTGCCAGCAGCAGACTAGCGGGCAAACAAGAGACCCAGTACTTC.

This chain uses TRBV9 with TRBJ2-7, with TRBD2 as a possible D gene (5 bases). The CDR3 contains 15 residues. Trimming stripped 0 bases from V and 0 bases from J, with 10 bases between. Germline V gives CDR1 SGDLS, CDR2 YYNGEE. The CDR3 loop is CASSVGGAFSYEQYF. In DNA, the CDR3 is TGTGCCAGCAGCGTAGGGGGAGCCTTCTCCTACGAGCAGTACTTC.

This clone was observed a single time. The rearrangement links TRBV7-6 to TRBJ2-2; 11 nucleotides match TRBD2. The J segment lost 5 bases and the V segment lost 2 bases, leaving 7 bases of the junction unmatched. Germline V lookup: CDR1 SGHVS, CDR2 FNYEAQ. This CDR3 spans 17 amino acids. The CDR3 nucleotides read TGTGCCAGCAGCTTACTAGCGGGAGGAATAGGGACCGGGGAGCTGTTTTTT. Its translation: CASSLLAGGIGTGELFF.

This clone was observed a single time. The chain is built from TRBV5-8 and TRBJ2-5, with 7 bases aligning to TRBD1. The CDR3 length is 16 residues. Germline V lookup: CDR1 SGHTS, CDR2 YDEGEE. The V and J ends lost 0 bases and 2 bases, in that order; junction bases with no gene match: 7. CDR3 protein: CASSLGATGWQETQYF. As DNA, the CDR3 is TGTGCCAGCAGCTTGGGGGCGACAGGGTGGCAAGAGACCCAGTACTTC.

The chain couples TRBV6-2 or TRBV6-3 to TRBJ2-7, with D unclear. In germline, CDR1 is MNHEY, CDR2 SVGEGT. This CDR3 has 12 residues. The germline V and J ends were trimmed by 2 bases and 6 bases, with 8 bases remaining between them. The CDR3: CASSYAGGEQYV. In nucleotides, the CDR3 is TGTGCCAGCAGTTACGCCGGCGGCGAGCAGTACGTC.

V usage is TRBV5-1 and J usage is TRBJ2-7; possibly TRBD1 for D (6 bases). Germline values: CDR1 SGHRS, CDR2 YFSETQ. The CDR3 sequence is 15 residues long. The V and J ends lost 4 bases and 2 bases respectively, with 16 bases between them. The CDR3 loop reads CASSANAGQTYEQYV. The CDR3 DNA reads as TGCGCCAGCAGCGCTAACGCAGGACAGACCTACGAGCAGTACGTC.

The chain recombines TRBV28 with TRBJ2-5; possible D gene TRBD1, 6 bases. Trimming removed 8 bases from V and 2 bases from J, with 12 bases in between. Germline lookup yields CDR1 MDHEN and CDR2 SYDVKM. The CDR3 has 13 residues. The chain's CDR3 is CASVRGWQETQYF. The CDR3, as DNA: TGTGCCAGCGTCAGGGGCTGGCAAGAGACCCAGTACTTC.